Listed below are T cell receptor beta chains from one sample, sequenced in a study of regulatory T cells in long-lasting Graves disease. MiXCR was run by TCRdb on the multiplex PCR reads, yielding one entry per CDR3 protein. The table has approximately 460,000 distinct CDR3 sequences, about a sixth seen once. The data also belong to a second study, concerning T cells in Graves' hyperthyroidism and ophthalmopathy.

Sequencing was performed on peripheral blood mononuclear cells (PBMCs), taken at new diagnosis, from a patient treated with antithyroid drugs. These receptors were obtained from a woman aged 25 to 39 with Graves disease. Each CDR3 is given with its conserved first and last residue. Each record gives: CDR3 DNA, CDR3 protein, D gene, clone size, J gene, V gene. A D gene is named only where the DNA matches it firmly. A clone size is listed for some rows: how often the clone was seen (once, few, many), or a class if it is expanded.

TGTGCCAGCAGTTTAGAATTTGGGGGCGTCGGTCAGCCCCAGCATTTT,CASSLEFGGVGQPQHF,-,-,TRBJ1-5,TRBV12-3/TRBV12-4
TGTGCCAGCGGGGGAATACCACAGTTCTTC,CASGGIPQFF,-,-,TRBJ2-1,TRBV27
TGTGCCAGCAGCTTATCCGTTGGGACGGATGAAAAACTGTTTTTT,CASSLSVGTDEKLFF,-,few,TRBJ1-4,TRBV7-9
TGTGCCAGCAGCCAAGAGCCTCGCGAGCAGTACTTC,CASSQEPREQYF,-,many,TRBJ2-7,TRBV3-1
TGCAGTGCTACTGAGTGGAGGGATAGCAATCAGCCCCAGCATTTT,CSATEWRDSNQPQHF,-,-,TRBJ1-5,TRBV20-1
TGTGCCAGCAGTAAAACTAGCGGGAATGAACACGAGCAGTACTTC,CASSKTSGNEHEQYF,TRBD2,many,TRBJ2-7,TRBV27
TGTGCCAGCAGTCCGCAGCGGGAGGTATCCTACGAGCAGTACTTC,CASSPQREVSYEQYF,TRBD2,many,TRBJ2-7,TRBV28
TGTGCCAGTAGTATTAAGACTATAAGTTACACTGAAGCTTTCTTT,CASSIKTISYTEAFF,-,few,TRBJ1-1,TRBV19
TGTGCCAGCAGTCTACCCAGGGGACTGGAGACCCAGCACTTC,CASSLPRGLETQHF,-,-,TRBJ2-5,TRBV28
TGTGCCAGCAGCTTAACGGCAAGCGGGGGGCCCCAGCATTTT,CASSLTASGGPQHF,-,many,TRBJ1-5,TRBV7-2
TGTGCCAGCAGTTTATCTCCAATCAGGTCTCGGGAGACCCAGTACTTC,CASSLSPIRSRETQYF,-,-,TRBJ2-5,TRBV28
TGCAGTGCTAGGGCAGGGGGAGACTACGAGCAGTACTTC,CSARAGGDYEQYF,TRBD1,-,TRBJ2-7,TRBV20-1
TGTGCCAGCAGCCAGATACCGGGACAGGGTCCCCAGCCCCAGCATTTT,CASSQIPGQGPQPQHF,TRBD1,-,TRBJ1-5,TRBV4-2
TGCGCCAGCAGCGTACCCTCGGGGCCCATCGGGACCCAGTACTTC,CASSVPSGPIGTQYF,-,-,TRBJ2-5,TRBV4-1
TGTGCCAGCAGCTTAGGAGGCGTCTTGACAGATACGCAGTATTTT,CASSLGGVLTDTQYF,-,few,TRBJ2-3,TRBV7-2
TGCGCCAGCAGCCCAGTGGGGTGGGGCTCCTACAATGAGCAGTTCTTC,CASSPVGWGSYNEQFF,-,-,TRBJ2-1,TRBV4-3
TGCAGCGCTTCCACAGGTGGAAATCAGCCCCAGCATTTT,CSASTGGNQPQHF,-,-,TRBJ1-5,TRBV29-1
TGTGCCAGCAACTCCCTGGGTGGGGGAGAGACCCAGTACTTC,CASNSLGGGETQYF,-,many,TRBJ2-5,TRBV2
TGCGCCAGCAGCTTGGAAACCTGGACTAGCGCGGTGGCGGATACGCAGTATTTT,CASSLETWTSAVADTQYF,TRBD2,many,TRBJ2-3,TRBV5-1
TGTGCCAGCAGACCAAGGACTCCTTACAAAACAGATACGCAGTATTTT,CASRPRTPYKTDTQYF,-,many,TRBJ2-3,TRBV28
TGCAGTGCTAGAACAAATCGGGAGGGTGGCGGGGAGCTGTTTTTT,CSARTNREGGGELFF,TRBD2,many,TRBJ2-2,TRBV20-1
TGTGCCACCTCGAGGGTCGATACGCAGTATTTT,CATSRVDTQYF,-,few,TRBJ2-3,TRBV28
TGCGCCAGCAGTGCGAGACAGAGAGCCCCCCAAGAGACCCAGTACTTC,CASSARQRAPQETQYF,-,many,TRBJ2-5,TRBV10-1
TGTGCCTGGACGGGGAGGAATGGAAACACCATATATTTT,CAWTGRNGNTIYF,-,few,TRBJ1-3,TRBV30
TGTGCCAGTAGTATACAACCGCCAGTTAACAATGAGCAGTTCTTC,CASSIQPPVNNEQFF,-,-,TRBJ2-1,TRBV19
TGCGCCAGCAGCCCGCAGACAGGGGGATCGGGGGCTGAAGCTTTCTTT,CASSPQTGGSGAEAFF,TRBD1,few,TRBJ1-1,TRBV5-1
TGCAGCGTTTCCAGGGGGCGCGGAGAGACCCAGTACTTC,CSVSRGRGETQYF,TRBD1,many,TRBJ2-5,TRBV29-1
TGCGCCAGCAGCATATCTAGCGGTAGCACAGATACGCAGTATTTT,CASSISSGSTDTQYF,TRBD2,few,TRBJ2-3,TRBV5-1
TGTGCCAGCAGCCCCCGACTAGCGGGAGGGGGGATCCCTGAGCAGTTCTTC,CASSPRLAGGGIPEQFF,TRBD2,few,TRBJ2-1,TRBV7-8
TGTGCCAGCAGTGAAATTCTTTCCAGGCAGGGGTACAATGAGCAGTTCTTC,CASSEILSRQGYNEQFF,-,many,TRBJ2-1,TRBV6-1
TGTGCCAGCAGGTGGGACCGCGAGTCCTACGAGCAGTACTTC,CASRWDRESYEQYF,-,many,TRBJ2-7,TRBV2
TGTGCCACCAGCTTAAGCGGGAGGGCGGGGGAGCAGTACTTC,CATSLSGRAGEQYF,TRBD2,many,TRBJ2-7,TRBV15
TGTGCCAGTAGTATAGGTTTCCAATCGTTCATGAACACTGAAGCTTTCTTT,CASSIGFQSFMNTEAFF,-,few,TRBJ1-1,TRBV19